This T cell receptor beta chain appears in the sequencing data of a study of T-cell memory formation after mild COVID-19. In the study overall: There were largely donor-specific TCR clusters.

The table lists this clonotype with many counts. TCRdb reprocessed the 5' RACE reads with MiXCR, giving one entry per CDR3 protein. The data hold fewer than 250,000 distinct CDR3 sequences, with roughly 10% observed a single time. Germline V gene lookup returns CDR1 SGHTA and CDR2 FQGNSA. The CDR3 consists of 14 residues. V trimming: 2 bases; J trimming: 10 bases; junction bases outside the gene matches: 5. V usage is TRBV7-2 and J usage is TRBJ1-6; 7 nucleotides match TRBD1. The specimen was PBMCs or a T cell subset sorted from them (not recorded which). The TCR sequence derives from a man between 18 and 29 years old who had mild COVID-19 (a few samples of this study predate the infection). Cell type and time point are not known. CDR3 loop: CASSLRQGGSPLHF. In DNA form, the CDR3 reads TGTGCCAGCAGCTTAAGACAGGGAGGGTCACCCCTCCACTTT.